The clone carrying this T cell receptor beta chain has just a few counts. Germline V gives CDR1 LGHDT, CDR2 YNNKEL (reference sequence). V lost 2 bases, J lost 10 bases, and 9 bases stayed unmatched. The CDR3 length is 17 residues. This sample stems from a study of T cells in Graves' hyperthyroidism and ophthalmopathy. At the level of the study: Prior to any treatment, at the point of initial diagnosis, peripheral blood was collected.

Amplification of TCR beta CDR3 regions used RNA as the template. The HTBI set primed first-round TCR CDR3 RT-PCR. Via MiXCR, TCRdb re-called the multiplex PCR reads, giving one row per CDR3 protein. The sample records 330,000 or so distinct CDR3 sequences, about a sixth being singletons. In the ophthalmopathy cohort, Clinical Activity Score was at least 3, NOSPECS grade at least 4, and duration under 3 months. Clinical symptoms, serum thyroxine, TRAb, thyroid ultrasound and orbital computed tomography established diagnosis. This sample holds PBMCs from less than 11 ml fresh peripheral blood. The sample taken for sequencing was blood. This clonotype was sampled from a woman aged 40 to 50 with Graves' ophthalmopathy. The chain links TRBV3-1 to TRBJ1-6, with TRBD1 identical over 12 bases. The DNA for the CDR3 is TGTGCCAGCAGCCAAAGCCCGGGACAGGGGGCTTTCTCACCCCTCCACTTT. This sequence encodes CASSQSPGQGAFSPLHF.